This TCR beta chain came from a study of blood T cell repertoires in COVID-19. The CDR3 consists of 16 residues. Deletions cut 2 bases from V and 5 bases from J, with 15 bases between. CDR1 and CDR2 from the germline V gene are MNHNY and SVGAGI (reference sequence). This clone was observed once. In the source study's methods: From reference gene primer amplification, estimates of nucleated cell counts were derived. Assay used: immunoSEQ multiplex PCR; TCRdb lists only in-frame clones, some missing. V and J calls and clone size follow that table, whereas D and trimming were derived from the DNA. The sample has 150,000 to 200,000 clones; under 95% are singletons.

This sequence joins TRBV6-6 and TRBJ2-2; possibly TRBD2 for D (5 bases). The sequence was collected from a man aged 18 to 30 with acute or convalescent COVID-19. Specimen: peripheral blood. The CDR3 DNA reads as TGTGCCAGCAGTTACGCGGGTCCTACTCGTACCGGGGAGCTGTTTTTT. This gives the protein CASSYAGPTRTGELFF.